The 7 T cell receptor beta chains reported below all come from one sample, sequenced in a study of siplizumab effects on memory and regulatory T cells. Only in-frame clones appear in the TCRdb table, and some are missing; sequencing was by immunoSEQ multiplex PCR. The sample lists over 60,000 clones, about 90% occurring once. The sequenced sample was CD8+ T cells sorted from blood. The receptor set was obtained from a human donor in good health.

Of note for this clone: One end of the junction varies from germline; a read error may be responsible. The genes are TRBV9 and TRBJ1-1; TRBD1 is a possible D gene (6 bases). There are 13 residues in the CDR3. Germline values: CDR1 SGDLS, CDR2 YYNGEE. The CDR3 sequence is CASSRGGNPEAFF. The CDR3, as DNA: TGTGCCAGCTCTAGGGGGGGGAACCCTGAAGCTTTCTTT.

A single count supports this clone. The V call is TRBV7-6, the J call TRBJ1-1, with a tentative D call TRBD1 (5 bases). This CDR3 spans 15 amino acids. CDR1 and CDR2 (germline): SGHVS, FNYEAQ. The V and J ends lost 1 base and 4 bases respectively, with 13 bases between them. DNA for the CDR3: TGTGCCAGCAGCTTAGGTCAGGGTTTGGTCACTGAAGCTTTCTTT. This encodes CASSLGQGLVTEAFF.

The V and J genes are TRBV11-2 and TRBJ2-7; no reliable D call. In germline, CDR1 is SGHAT, CDR2 FQNNGV. This CDR3 is built from 13 residues. V lost 1 base and J 3 bases, leaving 7 bases between the germline ends. CDR3 amino acids: CASSLVESYEQYF. The DNA for the CDR3 is TGTGCCAGCAGCTTAGTTGAGAGCTACGAGCAGTACTTC. The whole variable domain, filled in from reference TRBV11-2 and TRBJ2-7, reads EAGVAQSPRYKIIEKRQSVAFWCNPISGHATLYWYQQILGQGPKLLIQFQNNGVVDDSQLPKDRFSAERLKGVDSTLKIQPAKLEDSAVYLCASSLVESYEQYFGPGTRLTVT.

This sequence joins TRBV11-2 and TRBJ2-1; TRBD2 agrees at 7 bases. Germline V CDR1 and CDR2: SGHAT, FQNNGV. V shed 2 bases and J 7 bases; nucleotides not matched to a gene: 11. The CDR3 extends over 16 amino acids. The CDR3 sequence is CASSLYFYQAGNEQFF. The DNA of the CDR3 is TGTGCCAGCAGCTTATACTTCTATCAAGCGGGGAATGAGCAGTTCTTC.

This chain links TRBV27 with TRBJ1-4, with no clear D. The germline V gene has CDR1 MNHEY and CDR2 SMNVEV (reference sequence). The V end was cut by 10 bases, the J end by 0 bases, with 9 bases between. The CDR3 totals 13 residues. In DNA form, the CDR3 reads TGTGCCACGAAATCTGCAACTAATGAAAAACTGTTTTTT. It codes for CATKSATNEKLFF.

The chain joins TRBV11-2 to TRBJ2-1, with TRBD2 matching over 10 bases. This CDR3 contains 16 residues. V trimming: 5 bases; J trimming: 3 bases; junction bases outside the gene matches: 7. CDR1 and CDR2 from the germline V gene are SGHAT and FQNNGV. CDR3 in amino acids: CASSPPGLAIYNEQFF. The CDR3 region has the DNA TGTGCCAGCAGCCCCCCGGGACTAGCGATCTACAATGAGCAGTTCTTC.

The V call is TRBV9, the J call TRBJ1-4, with 7 bases fitting TRBD1. CDR1 and CDR2 (germline): SGDLS, YYNGEE. The V segment lost 3 bases and the J segment 1 base; nucleotides outside the gene matches: 3. The CDR3 contains 15 residues. CDR3 region: CASSEQGLTNEKLFF. CDR3 DNA sequence: TGTGCCAGCAGCGAACAGGGGTTAACTAATGAAAAACTGTTTTTT.